This entry lists 15 T cell receptor beta chains sequenced from one sample in a study of response to subunit inactivated influenza vaccine. TCRdb reanalysed the RT-PCR reads using MiXCR and keeps one entry per CDR3 protein. The sample holds 860,000 or so distinct CDR3 sequences, 21% seen once. Material: PBMCs from blood, obtained roughly 5 days after vaccination. These TCRs come from a man aged 50 to 59 who received an inactivated influenza vaccine.

In its sample, this clonotype was seen a few times. The chain joins TRBV25-1 to TRBJ2-1; D is ambiguous. This CDR3 comprises 14 residues. Trimming shortened V by 4 bases and J by 0 bases, and 7 bases separated the two germline ends. Germline loops: CDR1 MGHDK, CDR2 SYGVNS. In nucleotides, the CDR3 is TGTGCCAGCAGTGGAGGACCCTCCTACAATGAGCAGTTCTTC. Amino acids: CASSGGPSYNEQFF.

The chain combines TRBV5-1 with TRBJ2-4; TRBD2 aligns across 14 bases. Germline V gene sequence: CDR1 SGHRS, CDR2 YFSETQ. The CDR3 consists of 21 residues. The junction had 11 bases not matched to a gene; V was cut back by 0 bases and J by 0 bases. Written as DNA, the CDR3 is TGCGCCAGCAGCTTGGCCTTAGGGGGACTAGCGGGAGATGCAGCCAAAAACATTCAGTACTTC. It yields the protein CASSLALGGLAGDAAKNIQYF.

This clonotype was seen repeatedly, ten times or more. The chain combines TRBV10-2 with TRBJ2-5, with D perhaps matching TRBD1 (6 bases). The CDR3 is made up of 13 amino acids. V lost 6 bases and J lost 2, with 10 bases in between. The germline gives CDR1 WSHSY, CDR2 SAAADI. In nucleotides, the CDR3 is TGCGCCAGCAGCACAGGGACGCAAGAGACCCAGTACTTC. Encoded protein: CASSTGTQETQYF.

The chain carries TRBV28 and TRBJ2-1; D gene uncertain. CDR3 size: 11 residues. Germline CDR1 is MDHEN and CDR2 is SYDVKM. V dropped 7 bases and J dropped 7 bases, with 8 bases sitting between them. The CDR3: CASKFQNEQFF. In nucleotides, the CDR3 is TGTGCCAGCAAATTTCAGAATGAGCAGTTCTTC.

V gene TRBV12-3 or TRBV12-4 combines with J gene TRBJ2-1; 8 nucleotides match TRBD1. The V and J ends lost 4 bases and 9 bases, in that order; junction bases with no gene match: 5. The CDR3 length is 13 residues. The CDR3 loop reads CASSSRGRGEQFF. Here the CDR3 DNA reads TGTGCCAGCAGTTCCAGGGGGCGCGGTGAGCAGTTCTTC.

Here the CDR3 DNA reads TGTGCCAGCAGTTACTCGTTACAGGGGGATTTCGAGCAGTACTTC. Translating gives CASSYSLQGDFEQYF. The rearrangement links TRBV6-5 to TRBJ2-7; 8 bases are a match to TRBD1. The CDR3 covers 15 residues. Germline V CDR1 and CDR2: MNHEY, SVGAGI. With V trimmed by 0 bases and J by 6 bases, 7 bases remained unmatched.

The chain employs TRBV10-3 and TRBJ2-3; no firm D call. The CDR3 covers 11 residues. The germline V and J ends were trimmed by 6 bases and 0 bases, with 1 base remaining between them. Germline CDR1 reads ENHRY; CDR2 reads SYGVKD. The CDR3 sequence is CAISSTDTQYF. The CDR3 DNA is TGTGCCATCAGCAGCACAGATACGCAGTATTTT.

The chain couples TRBV18 to TRBJ1-1; no definite D call. Trimming shortened V by 0 bases and J by 3 bases, and 11 bases separated the two germline ends. The CDR3 extends over 15 amino acids. Germline V gene lookup returns CDR1 KGHSH and CDR2 LQKENI. The DNA of the CDR3 is TGTGCCAGCTCACCACCCCGGGTTATGGACACTGAAGCTTTCTTT. It yields the protein CASSPPRVMDTEAFF. Supplemented by reference TRBV18 and TRBJ1-1, the full variable domain reads NAGVMQNPRHLVRRRGQEARLRCSPMKGHSHVYWYRQLPEEGLKFMVYLQKENIIDESGMPKERFSAEFPKEGPSILRIQQVVRGDSAAYFCASSPPRVMDTEAFFGQGTRLTVV.

This clonotype was picked up a small number of times. The CDR3 nucleotides are TGCAGCGTTTGGGTCCGGGGGCAGCCCCAGCATTTT. It is translated as CSVWVRGQPQHF. V and J are TRBV29-1 and TRBJ1-5, with D possibly being TRBD1 (5 bases). This CDR3 is built from 12 residues. V lost 5 bases, J lost 7 bases, and 12 bases lay in between. CDR1 is SQVTM, CDR2 ANQGSEA, per germline.

A few counts support this clonotype. The genes are TRBV6-1 and TRBJ1-1; D is undetermined. This CDR3 contains 13 residues. The V and J ends lost 2 bases and 4 bases respectively, with 8 bases between them. Germline V CDR1 and CDR2: MNHNS, SASEGT. CDR3 sequence reads: CASSERYTTEAFF. The CDR3 DNA follows: TGTGCCAGCAGTGAAAGGTACACCACTGAAGCTTTCTTT.

In this sample, this clonotype turned up a few times. This chain uses TRBV28 with TRBJ2-3; D is uncertain. With 0 bases removed from V and 5 bases from J, the gap between germline ends came to 12 bases. Germline values: CDR1 MDHEN, CDR2 SYDVKM. The CDR3 has 15 amino acids. The CDR3, as DNA: TGTGCCAGCAGTTTATGGGGGTCAATCAAAGATACGCAGTATTTT. Translation: CASSLWGSIKDTQYF.

The rearrangement uses TRBV9 and TRBJ2-1; TRBD1 aligns across 12 bases. The V segment lost 1 base and the J segment 9 bases; nucleotides outside the gene matches: 5. The CDR3 is 15 residues long. Looked up from germline, CDR1 is SGDLS and CDR2 is YYNGEE. CDR3 in DNA: TGTGCCAGCAGCGTAACCGGGACAGGGGGCCTTGAGCAGTTCTTC. Amino acids: CASSVTGTGGLEQFF.

The chain employs TRBV4-1 and TRBJ2-5; a possible D gene is TRBD2 (5 bases). The germline gives CDR1 MGHRA, CDR2 YSYEKL. The CDR3 runs 15 residues. Trimming left V 0 bases short and J 5 bases short, with 13 bases between. The CDR3 is CASSQEGLLLETQYF. CDR3 sequence (DNA): TGCGCCAGCAGCCAAGAAGGACTGCTGTTGGAGACCCAGTACTTC.

The gene calls are TRBV6-1 and TRBJ2-7, with D unclear. CDR1 is MNHNS and CDR2 is SASEGT in the germline V gene. The CDR3 runs to 12 residues. V was cut by 7 bases and J by 3 bases, with 10 bases left in between. CDR3 region: CASKGDIYEQYF. In DNA form, the CDR3 reads TGTGCCAGCAAGGGTGACATCTACGAGCAGTACTTC.

The chain couples TRBV12-3 or TRBV12-4 to TRBJ2-1; possibly TRBD1 or TRBD2 for D (5 bases each). V was clipped by 11 bases and J by 9 bases, with 11 bases between them. The CDR3 length is 10 residues. CDR3 sequence: CAVRGSEQFF. The CDR3 nucleotides are TGTGCCGTTCGGGGCAGTGAGCAGTTCTTC.